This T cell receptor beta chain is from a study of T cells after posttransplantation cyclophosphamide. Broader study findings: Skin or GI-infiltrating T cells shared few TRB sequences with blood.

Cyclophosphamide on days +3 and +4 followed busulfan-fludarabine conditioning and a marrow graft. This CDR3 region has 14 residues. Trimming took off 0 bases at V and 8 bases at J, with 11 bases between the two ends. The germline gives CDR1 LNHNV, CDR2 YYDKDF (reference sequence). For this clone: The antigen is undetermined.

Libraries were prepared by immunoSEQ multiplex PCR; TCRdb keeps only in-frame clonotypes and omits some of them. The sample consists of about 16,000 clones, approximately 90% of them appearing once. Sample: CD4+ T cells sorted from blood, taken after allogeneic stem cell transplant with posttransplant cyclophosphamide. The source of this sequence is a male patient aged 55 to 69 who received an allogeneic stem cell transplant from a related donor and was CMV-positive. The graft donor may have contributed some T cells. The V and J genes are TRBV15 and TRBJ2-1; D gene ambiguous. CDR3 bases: TGTGCCACCAGCAGAGAGTTGCCGTCGGATGAGCAGTTCTTC. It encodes CATSRELPSDEQFF.